Below are 14 T cell receptor beta chains sequenced from a single sample in a study of Graves' ophthalmopathy and Graves' hyperthyroidism. TCR beta CDR3 amplification used RNA transcripts. Scientists carried out first-round RT-PCR using HTBI primers and then a second-round multiplex PCR. TCRdb re-derived calls from the multiplex PCR reads in MiXCR, one entry per CDR3 protein. The sample holds around 1.1 million distinct CDR3 sequences, roughly two fifths seen once. Sequences were obtained from peripheral blood or thyroid tissue (not recorded which). The receptors derive from an adult man with Graves' hyperthyroidism.

This clonotype was found many times. The genes are TRBV7-8 and TRBJ1-6; D may be TRBD1 (5 bases). The germline V gene has CDR1 SGHVS and CDR2 FQNEAQ. The CDR3 covers 15 residues. V shed 5 bases and J shed 3 bases, with 11 bases lying between them. CDR3 DNA sequence: TGTGCCAGCAGCCCGCGGGGGGGCTATAATTCACCCCTCCACTTT. This translates into CASSPRGGYNSPLHF.

This clonotype appeared many times. The chain links TRBV20-1 to TRBJ1-6; no reliable D call. Between the trimmed V and J ends, which lost 4 bases and 2 bases, there was a span of 12 bases. There are 15 residues in the CDR3. Germline V gene sequence: CDR1 DFQATT, CDR2 SNEGSKA (reference sequence). The CDR3: CSATSKGTYNSPLHF. The CDR3 DNA reads as TGCAGTGCTACTAGCAAGGGTACCTATAATTCACCCCTCCACTTT.

This clonotype was recorded many times. This rearrangement joins TRBV6-6 to TRBJ1-2, with a weak D call TRBD1 (5 bases). CDR1 is MNHNY, CDR2 SVGAGI, per germline (reference sequence). Between the trimmed V and J ends, which lost 8 bases and 1 base, there was a span of 17 bases. This CDR3 contains 15 residues. The CDR3 loop is CASSDSPINNYGYTF. DNA of the CDR3: TGTGCCAGCTCCGACAGCCCAATAAATAACTATGGCTACACCTTC.

V is TRBV20-1 and J is TRBJ1-6; 7 positions match TRBD1. This CDR3 comprises 16 residues. V lost 6 bases to trimming and J lost 3 bases; unmatched junction nucleotides: 11. Germline CDR1 reads DFQATT; CDR2 reads SNEGSKA (reference sequence). The CDR3: CSAGDSNFLYNSPLHF. The CDR3 bases are TGCAGTGCAGGGGACAGTAACTTTCTCTATAATTCACCCCTCCACTTT.

The rearrangement links TRBV6-5 to TRBJ2-2; TRBD1 matches at 11 bases. CDR3 length equals 15 residues. Germline assignment: CDR1 MNHEY and CDR2 SVGAGI. The V segment lost 8 bases and the J segment 7 bases; nucleotides outside the gene matches: 9. The CDR3 spells CASGQDRGLVGELFF. The CDR3 DNA reads TGTGCCAGCGGTCAGGACAGGGGGCTCGTCGGGGAGCTGTTTTTT.

This clonotype was observed many times. The chain couples TRBV7-8 to TRBJ2-7, with 9 nucleotides matching TRBD1. This CDR3 has 17 amino acids. V lost 0 bases and J lost 6; bases outside the gene matches: 12. The germline CDR1 and CDR2 sequences are SGHVS and FQNEAQ. CDR3 sequence (DNA): TGTGCCAGCAGCTTAGCAACCGGGACAGGGAATTATTTCGAGCAGTACTTC. This translates into CASSLATGTGNYFEQYF.

The rearrangement links TRBV6-4 to TRBJ2-5; TRBD1 is a possible D gene (6 bases). Looked up from germline, CDR1 is MRHNA and CDR2 is SNTAGT. The CDR3 runs to 16 residues. The V gene lost 5 bases and the J gene lost 2 bases, with 18 bases spanning the gap. CDR3: CASSRRAGVRQETQYF. In DNA, the CDR3 is TGTGCCAGCAGTCGACGCGCAGGGGTTCGACAAGAGACCCAGTACTTC.

The chain recombines TRBV7-9 with TRBJ2-7; 8 positions match TRBD1. With V trimmed by 3 bases and J by 5 bases, 9 bases remained unmatched. Germline V gene lookup returns CDR1 SEHNR and CDR2 FQNEAQ (reference sequence). The CDR3 runs to 15 residues. CDR3 region: CASSFPGQGRHEQYF. Here the CDR3 DNA reads TGTGCCAGCAGCTTCCCCGGACAGGGAAGACACGAGCAGTACTTC.

This clonotype was observed a few times. The genes are TRBV11-2 and TRBJ2-2; 10 positions match TRBD2. The trim removed 5 bases at V and 5 bases at J, leaving 5 bases unmatched. Looked up from germline, CDR1 is SGHAT and CDR2 is FQNNGV. This CDR3 comprises 15 residues. The CDR3 DNA follows: TGTGCCAGCAGCCTAGCGGGAGATCGTACCGGGGAGCTGTTTTTT. It encodes CASSLAGDRTGELFF.

On this clonotype: A much larger clone lies one base from this, so it may be a read error. V usage is TRBV19 and J usage is TRBJ1-2; D may be TRBD1 (5 bases). There are 14 residues in the CDR3. Germline-derived CDR1 and CDR2 are LNHDA and SQIVND (reference sequence). DNA of the CDR3: TGTGCCAGTACCAGAAGGTCCCGGGACCTTGGCTGCACCTTC. This gives the protein CASTRRSRDLGCTF.

This clonotype was found many times. This chain links TRBV25-1 with TRBJ1-6; weak D call: TRBD1 (6 bases). With 10 bases removed from V and 5 bases from J, the gap between germline ends came to 12 bases. This CDR3 has 13 amino acids. CDR1 is MGHDK, CDR2 SYGVNS, per germline. The chain's CDR3 is CAIQGRHNSPLHF. The CDR3 DNA is TGTGCCATACAGGGTCGCCATAATTCACCCCTCCACTTT.

The chain couples TRBV5-1 to TRBJ1-2; TRBD1 matches at 7 bases. J gave up 6 bases and V 4 bases, and 15 bases lay outside the gene matches. The germline V gene encodes CDR1 SGHRS and CDR2 YFSETQ. The CDR3 consists of 16 residues. The DNA of the CDR3 is TGCGCCAGCAGCCATCGAACGAAGGGGGCGACGGATGGCTACACCTTC. Translated, it gives CASSHRTKGATDGYTF.

This clonotype was detected once. The CDR3 nucleotides read TGCAGCGTTGAAGAGGCTGGAGAGACCCAGTACTTC. Residues: CSVEEAGETQYF. The chain recombines TRBV29-1 with TRBJ2-5; D gene unclear. CDR1 and CDR2 (germline): SQVTM, ANQGSEA. V lost 0 bases and J 4 bases, leaving 6 bases between the germline ends. The CDR3 length is 12 residues. Complete variable domain (other parts from reference TRBV29-1 and TRBJ2-5): SAVISQKPSRDICQRGTSLTIQCQVDSQVTMMFWYRQQPGQSLTLIATANQGSEATYESGFVIDKFPISRPNLTFSTLTVSNMSPEDSSIYLCSVEEAGETQYFGPGTRLLVL.

This sequence joins TRBV4-3 and TRBJ1-2; possible D gene TRBD1, 6 bases. V lost 4 bases and J 6 bases, leaving 15 bases between the germline ends. The CDR3 length is 14 residues. CDR1 LGHNA and CDR2 YSLEER come from the germline V gene. The CDR3 sequence is CASSPQQGLNGYTF. The DNA of the CDR3 is TGCGCCAGCAGCCCTCAACAGGGTTTGAATGGCTACACCTTC.